This T cell receptor beta chain stems from a study of OX40 agonist ivuxolimab in advanced cancers. Across the whole study: Prior anti-PD-1, anti-PD-L1 or anti-CTLA-4 therapy was allowed; 40% to 50% had some. Study-wide points: Researchers did not determine the expanded peripheral T cells' antigen specificity. Fewer expanded clones were found on average in CD4+ than in CD8+ T cells.

The table came from immunoSEQ multiplex PCR; TCRdb's copy has only in-frame clones and leaves some out. The sample lists tens of thousands of clones; roughly 83% were seen once. As regards this clone: Its antigen remains unknown.

The TCR was taken from an adult with an advanced solid tumor such as melanoma, head and neck, liver or kidney cancer. This sample comprised CD4+ or CD8+ T cells sorted from blood, obtained in a trial of the OX40 agonist ivuxolimab.

CDR3 DNA: TGCGCCAGCAGCTCTGGACTCTTCCTAAGCTCTGGGGCCAACGTCCTGACTTTC. This codes for CASSSGLFLSSGANVLTF. The chain combines TRBV5-1 with TRBJ2-6; D might be TRBD2 (5 bases). Germline CDR1 SGHRS, CDR2 YFSETQ. The CDR3 contains 18 residues. V was cut by 3 bases and J by 0 bases, with 16 bases left in between.